The T cell receptor beta chain under discussion was sequenced for a study of cytomegalovirus exposure and HLA in healthy donors. The PCR employed 60 Vbeta primers together with 13 Jbeta primers. Repertoires were generated with immunoSEQ multiplex PCR, while TCRdb's copy carries only in-frame clones and drops some. Of over 130,000 clones detected, approximately 72% appear once; the ten largest clones hold 6.5%. The CDR3 is made up of 12 amino acids. Germline loops: CDR1 MNHEY, CDR2 SMNVEV (reference sequence). V was trimmed by 6 bases and J by 6 bases, leaving 12 bases between them. Overall study results and limits: Most of the TCR beta V segments (in an earlier analysis) were productive either about 87% or about 30% of the time.

In regard to this clone: Its antigen is not identified.

The chain employs TRBV27 and TRBJ2-7; tentatively, D is TRBD1 (5 bases). This receptor was obtained from a woman aged 55 to 70 in good health and CMV-seronegative. Sequenced input: PBMCs. The CDR3 here is CASSRTSSEQYF. The CDR3 DNA sequence: TGTGCCAGCAGCAGGACAAGCTCCGAGCAGTACTTC.